The T cell receptor beta chain under discussion was sequenced for a study of tumor and adjacent non-tumor tissue in lung cancer. Trimming pared 2 bases from V and 7 bases from J, leaving 12 bases between. The CDR3 is 14 residues long. Germline CDR1 is MNHEY and CDR2 is SVGAGI. This clonotype was seen ten or more times. Three rounds of nested PCR, following a modified ARM-PCR protocol, produced the TCRbeta library. TCRdb re-analysed the multiplex PCR reads in MiXCR, keeping a single row per CDR3 protein. The sample yields around 50,000 distinct CDR3 sequences, 64% seen once. This sample's RNA came from whole unsorted tissue. More than 3 cm separated this lung sample from the edge of the tumor.

Input material: distant non-tumor lung tissue. The chain uses TRBV6-5 and TRBJ1-5; D is uncertain. This TCR came from a woman in her 70s with non-small cell lung cancer. Here the CDR3 reads CASSYEGPHQPQHF. Here the CDR3 DNA reads TGTGCCAGCAGTTACGAGGGCCCCCACCAGCCCCAGCATTTT.